The 7 T cell receptor beta chains below come from one sample, sequenced in a study of blood T cell repertoires in COVID-19. Assay used: immunoSEQ multiplex PCR; TCRdb lists only in-frame clones, some missing. The sample includes over 400,000 clones, roughly 88% seen only once; the top ten take approximately 1.4%. Sequenced material: peripheral blood. Receptors originate from a woman in her 30s with active or convalescent COVID-19.

V gene TRBV9 combines with J gene TRBJ1-1, with D possibly matching TRBD1 (5 bases). The germline V gene encodes CDR1 SGDLS and CDR2 YYNGEE. V was shortened by 2 bases and J by 0 bases, with 8 bases between the two germline ends. The CDR3 extends over 14 amino acids. CDR3 residues: CASSVRAMNTEAFF. The CDR3, as DNA: TGTGCCAGCAGCGTCAGGGCAATGAACACTGAAGCTTTCTTT.

This clone was observed once. The gene calls are TRBV3-1 (or the pseudogene TRBV3-2) and TRBJ2-2, with 8 bases identical to TRBD1. V shed 1 base, J shed 1 base, and the junction held 2 bases outside the gene matches. Germline lookup yields CDR1 LGHDT and CDR2 YNNKEL (reference sequence). This CDR3 has 16 amino acids. As DNA, the CDR3 is TGTGCCAGCAGCCAAGGGACAGGGCTGAACACCGGGGAGCTGTTTTTT. Translation: CASSQGTGLNTGELFF.

This chain connects TRBV6-5 to TRBJ2-1; 8 nucleotides align to TRBD2. This CDR3 has 12 residues. The V and J ends lost 2 bases and 9 bases, in that order; junction bases with no gene match: 0. Germline loops: CDR1 MNHEY, CDR2 SVGAGI. CDR3 bases: TGTGCCAGCAGTTACCGGGGGGGTGAGCAGTTCTTC. Its translation: CASSYRGGEQFF.

On this clone itself: The sample contains more than one DNA sequence encoding this CDR3. The chain carries TRBV12-3 or TRBV12-4 and TRBJ1-5; unclear D gene. V lost 2 bases, J lost 4 bases, and 6 bases lay in between. The CDR3 contains 13 residues. CDR3 sequence (DNA): TGTGCCAGCAGTTTAACGGGGAATCAGCCCCAGCATTTT. This gives the protein CASSLTGNQPQHF.

The CDR3 here is CASSPNPPAATGIDGYTF. In DNA form, the CDR3 reads TGTGCCAGCTCACCGAACCCTCCCGCGGCGACAGGGATTGATGGCTACACCTTC. V is TRBV18 and J is TRBJ1-2, with TRBD1 identical over 7 bases. The germline gives CDR1 KGHSH, CDR2 LQKENI. The CDR3 is 18 residues long. Trimming removed 3 bases from V and 6 bases from J; junction bases left unmatched: 19.

V gene TRBV5-5 combines with J gene TRBJ1-2; the D gene is possibly TRBD1 (6 bases). The V end was cut by 2 bases, the J end by 3 bases, with 29 bases between. CDR3 length: 20 amino acids. Germline CDR1 reads SGHKS; CDR2 reads YYEKEE (reference sequence). The CDR3, as DNA: TGTGCCAGCAGCTTCTACAGGGTTAGAGCCTATGGGATTGGGGACTATGGCTACACCTTC. Translated, it gives CASSFYRVRAYGIGDYGYTF.

This clone was seen just once. The sample holds other DNA sequences that translate to the same CDR3. The rearrangement joins TRBV10-3 to TRBJ2-3, with 8 bases aligning to TRBD1. Germline CDR1 and CDR2: ENHRY and SYGVKD. V was clipped by 0 bases and J by 2 bases; unmatched bases: 4. This CDR3 spans 16 amino acids. The CDR3 bases are TGTGCCATCAGTGAGTCGGCAGGGGGCGTCACAGATACGCAGTATTTT. It yields the protein CAISESAGGVTDTQYF.